The 32 T cell receptor beta chains reported below all come from one sample, sequenced in a study of radiotherapy plus CTLA-4 blockade in lung cancer. The method was immunoSEQ multiplex PCR; TCRdb's version includes in-frame clones alone and lacks a portion of them. In the table there are just under 60,000 clones, around four fifths of which are singletons. This specimen consisted of peripheral blood, obtained from a patient treated with radiotherapy plus ipilimumab. The receptors originated from a human donor with non-small cell lung cancer who had a partial response to radiotherapy plus ipilimumab.

The J gene is TRBJ2-2, the V gene TRBV19; the D gene is possibly TRBD2 (6 bases). CDR3 size: 16 residues. The germline V gene encodes CDR1 LNHDA and CDR2 SQIVND (reference sequence). Trimming removed 2 bases from V and 6 bases from J, with 16 bases in between. The CDR3 coding sequence is TGTGCCAGTAGTATAATGGCGGGGAGGACGGCCGGGGAGCTGTTTTTT. Its protein is CASSIMAGRTAGELFF.

Written as DNA, the CDR3 is TGTGCCAGCTCACCATACACCAAAAACATTCAGTACTTC. It codes for CASSPYTKNIQYF. V usage is TRBV18 and J usage is TRBJ2-4; the D is unclear. V lost 2 bases and J 2 bases, leaving 4 bases between the germline ends. Germline CDR1 and CDR2: KGHSH and LQKENI. The length of the CDR3 is 13 residues.

The chain is built from TRBV9 and TRBJ2-1; TRBD1 is a possible D gene (5 bases). The CDR3 covers 16 residues. The V gene lost 4 bases and the J gene lost 3 bases, with 17 bases spanning the gap. CDR1 is SGDLS and CDR2 is YYNGEE in the germline V gene. CDR3 sequence: CASSPTHGHHYNEQFF. In DNA form, the CDR3 reads TGTGCCAGCAGCCCTACCCACGGACACCACTACAATGAGCAGTTCTTC.

The chain links TRBV2 to TRBJ2-7; D is perhaps TRBD1 (6 bases). The CDR3 length is 13 residues. V was shortened by 8 bases and J by 3 bases, with 14 bases between the two germline ends. Germline V lookup: CDR1 SNHLY, CDR2 FYNNEI. The CDR3 spells CASATGFDYEQYF. The CDR3 DNA reads as TGTGCCAGCGCTACAGGGTTCGACTACGAGCAGTACTTC.

This clone came up once. V is TRBV28 and J is TRBJ1-1; 7 nucleotides line up with TRBD1. The CDR3 runs to 14 residues. Looked up from germline, CDR1 is MDHEN and CDR2 is SYDVKM. With 11 bases clipped from V and 4 bases from J, the junction kept 13 bases outside the gene matches. CDR3 residues: CAGGTANARTEAFF. In DNA, the CDR3 is TGTGCCGGGGGGACAGCTAATGCCCGCACTGAAGCTTTCTTT. The whole variable domain, filled in from reference TRBV28 and TRBJ1-1, reads DVKVTQSSRYLVKRTGEKVFLECVQDMDHENMFWYRQDPGLGLRLIYFSYDVKMKEKGDIPEGYSVSREKKERFSLILESASTNQTSMYLCAGGTANARTEAFFGQGTRLTVV.

The table lists this clone with a count of one. The chain recombines TRBV6-6 with TRBJ1-4, with D perhaps matching TRBD1 (5 bases). The CDR3 covers 12 residues. Germline V gene lookup returns CDR1 MNHNY and CDR2 SVGAGI (reference sequence). Trimming took 0 bases from V and 12 from J, leaving 8 bases between them. The CDR3 spells CASSYSGGELFF. The CDR3 DNA sequence: TGTGCCAGCAGTTACTCTGGAGGGGAACTGTTTTTT.

The rearrangement joins TRBV2 to TRBJ2-2; 8 nucleotides agree with TRBD2. Germline-derived CDR1 and CDR2 are SNHLY and FYNNEI. Unmatched junction bases numbered 4, after V lost 3 bases and J lost 4 bases. There are 15 residues in the CDR3. This chain's CDR3 is CASSDRRGATGELFF. The DNA for the CDR3 is TGTGCCAGCAGTGATCGGCGGGGGGCCACCGGGGAGCTGTTTTTT.

The chain employs TRBV29-1 and TRBJ1-2, with 8 bases fitting TRBD1. There are 13 residues in the CDR3. The germline CDR1 and CDR2 sequences are SQVTM and ANQGSEA. The V gene end was trimmed by 8 bases and the J gene end by 3 bases; junction bases not matched to a gene: 8. This CDR3 reads CSSYGGQDYGYTF. The CDR3 DNA is TGCAGCTCGTACGGGGGACAGGACTATGGCTACACCTTC. Complete variable domain (other parts from reference TRBV29-1 and TRBJ1-2): SAVISQKPSRDICQRGTSLTIQCQVDSQVTMMFWYRQQPGQSLTLIATANQGSEATYESGFVIDKFPISRPNLTFSTLTVSNMSPEDSSIYLCSSYGGQDYGYTFGSGTRLTVV.

This sequence joins TRBV6-1 and TRBJ2-5; 8 positions match TRBD1. The germline CDR1 and CDR2 sequences are MNHNS and SASEGT. This CDR3 spans 14 amino acids. The V segment lost 7 bases and the J segment 4 bases; nucleotides outside the gene matches: 8. CDR3 protein: CASTRTGLGETQYF. DNA for the CDR3: TGTGCCAGCACTCGGACAGGGTTAGGAGAGACCCAGTACTTC.

The chain combines TRBV2 with TRBJ2-5, with D possibly TRBD2 on 5 matching bases. Trimming removed 4 bases at V and 4 bases at J, with 10 bases between. CDR1 and CDR2 from the germline V gene are SNHLY and FYNNEI. The CDR3 extends over 13 amino acids. This CDR3 reads CASSVAEGETQYF. DNA for the CDR3: TGTGCCAGCAGTGTTGCCGAGGGAGAGACCCAGTACTTC.

The chain couples TRBV25-1 to TRBJ2-3, with 10 bases that match TRBD1. J lost 6 bases, V lost 1 base, and 7 bases had no gene match. The CDR3 is made up of 16 amino acids. Looked up from germline, CDR1 is MGHDK and CDR2 is SYGVNS. The CDR3 loop reads CASSEFRTGGSDTQYF. CDR3 DNA sequence: TGTGCCAGCAGTGAATTTCGGACAGGGGGATCCGATACGCAGTATTTT. The full variable domain, rest sourced from reference TRBV25-1 and TRBJ2-3, is EADIYQTPRYLVIGTGKKITLECSQTMGHDKMYWYQQDPGMELHLIHYSYGVNSTEKGDLSSESTVSRIRTEHFPLTLESARPSHTSQYLCASSEFRTGGSDTQYFGPGTRLTVL.

In its sample, this clone was seen once. This sample also contains other DNA sequences that code for the same CDR3. CDR3 region: CASSPPGVAGTQYF. The CDR3 DNA reads TGTGCCAGCAGTCCCCCAGGGGTAGCGGGGACCCAGTACTTC. The gene calls are TRBV6-5 and TRBJ2-5, with a possible D match to TRBD2 (7 bases). The CDR3 totals 14 residues. CDR1 and CDR2 (germline): MNHEY, SVGAGI. Trimming shortened V by 5 bases and J by 7 bases, and 17 bases separated the two germline ends.

The chain couples TRBV19 to TRBJ1-1, with 7 bases identical to TRBD1. The CDR3 totals 13 residues. The V gene's germline CDR1 is LNHDA and CDR2 SQIVND (reference sequence). V lost 6 bases and J lost 3; bases outside the gene matches: 4. This chain's CDR3 is CASRQGVDTEAFF. For the CDR3, the DNA is TGTGCCAGTAGGCAGGGGGTCGACACTGAAGCTTTCTTT.

This sequence joins TRBV15 and TRBJ2-7; 8 bases are shared with TRBD1. The germline gives CDR1 LNHNV, CDR2 YYDKDF (reference sequence). The CDR3 totals 12 residues. V gave up 0 bases and J gave up 9 bases; unmatched junction bases: 1. The CDR3 loop reads CATSRDTGGQYF. The DNA for the CDR3 is TGTGCCACCAGCAGAGATACAGGGGGGCAGTACTTC.

This clone appeared a few times. The chain uses TRBV5-1 and TRBJ1-1; tentatively, D is TRBD1 (6 bases). The ends were cut back, 4 bases at V and 1 base at J, with 14 bases in the middle. CDR3 length: 15 residues. Germline V lookup: CDR1 SGHRS, CDR2 YFSETQ. The CDR3 here is CASSPELTGNTEAFF. The CDR3 nucleotides are TGCGCCAGCAGCCCCGAATTGACAGGGAACACTGAAGCTTTCTTT.

The chain carries TRBV28 and TRBJ2-5; perhaps TRBD1 as D (6 bases). Germline CDR1 and CDR2: MDHEN and SYDVKM. The V gene lost 10 bases and the J gene lost 5 bases, with 23 bases spanning the gap. The CDR3 covers 15 residues. The CDR3 DNA reads TGTGCCACCAGCCGGGACATTTATGAGCCGGAGACCCAGTACTTC. It translates to CATSRDIYEPETQYF.

Only a few counts were recorded for this clone. This chain connects TRBV6-1 to TRBJ2-1; 10 nucleotides align to TRBD1. CDR3 size: 14 residues. Germline V gene lookup returns CDR1 MNHNS and CDR2 SASEGT. Losses at the gene ends were 7 bases for V and 3 bases for J; bases not matched to a gene: 3. The CDR3 protein is CASTRDRGYNEQFF. The CDR3 DNA sequence: TGTGCCAGCACCCGGGACAGGGGCTACAATGAGCAGTTCTTC.

The V and J genes are TRBV28 and TRBJ2-2; tentatively, D is TRBD1 (6 bases). Germline V lookup: CDR1 MDHEN, CDR2 SYDVKM. The CDR3 is 14 amino acids. Deletions cut 5 bases from V and 3 bases from J, with 10 bases between. For the CDR3, the DNA is TGTGCCAGCAGTCCCCACAGGGACACCGGGGAGCTGTTTTTT. It is translated as CASSPHRDTGELFF.

The chain combines TRBV27 with TRBJ1-1; 8 bases map to TRBD1. V was pared by 4 bases and J by 5 bases, with 6 bases of the junction left unmatched. CDR1 and CDR2 (germline): MNHEY, SMNVEV (reference sequence). The CDR3 contains 14 residues. The CDR3 DNA reads TGTGCCAGCAGTTACGGACAGGGTTGGACTGAAGCTTTCTTT. Translating gives CASSYGQGWTEAFF.

The chain carries TRBV10-1 and TRBJ2-2; D possibly corresponds to TRBD1 (5 bases). This CDR3 is built from 13 residues. Trimming removed 7 bases at V and 5 bases at J, with 11 bases between. Looked up from germline, CDR1 is WNHNN and CDR2 is SYGVQD (reference sequence). The CDR3 sequence is CASTPDTTGELFF. The CDR3 DNA sequence: TGCGCCAGCACCCCGGACACAACCGGGGAGCTGTTTTTT.

This sequence joins TRBV7-6 and TRBJ2-1; 8 bases fit TRBD2. This CDR3 is 15 amino acids long. After removal of 4 bases from V and 2 bases from J, the junction contained 4 bases not matched to a gene. Per germline, CDR1 SGHVS and CDR2 FNYEAQ. The CDR3 DNA reads as TGTGCCAGCAGCTCCCTGGGACTAGCCTACAATGAGCAGTTCTTC. This encodes CASSSLGLAYNEQFF.

The chain links TRBV9 to TRBJ2-1; the match to TRBD2 covers 8 bases. The CDR3 extends over 15 amino acids. With V trimmed by 2 bases and J by 7 bases, 8 bases remained unmatched. Germline-derived CDR1 and CDR2 are SGDLS and YYNGEE. The CDR3 sequence is CASSVAGGAGNEQFF. CDR3 nucleotide sequence: TGTGCCAGCAGCGTTGCCGGGGGGGCAGGGAATGAGCAGTTCTTC.

In its sample, this clone was seen a few times. The chain recombines TRBV5-1 with TRBJ1-3, with a tentative D call TRBD1 (5 bases). The CDR3 is 16 amino acids. CDR1 and CDR2 (germline): SGHRS, YFSETQ. Trimming removed 4 bases at V and 2 bases at J, with 16 bases between. CDR3 sequence: CASSPAGFRAGNTIYF. The CDR3 DNA reads as TGCGCCAGCAGCCCCGCCGGTTTCAGGGCTGGAAACACCATATATTTT.

CDR3 nucleotides: TGTGCCAGCAGTTACTCCCGGGACAGGGGGACAGATACGCAGTATTTT. This encodes CASSYSRDRGTDTQYF. This sequence joins TRBV6-5 and TRBJ2-3; TRBD1 matches 11 bases. J lost 3 bases, V lost 0 bases, and 2 bases had no gene match. From germline, CDR1 is MNHEY and CDR2 SVGAGI. The CDR3 totals 16 residues.

The V gene is TRBV5-1, the J gene TRBJ2-7; 7 nucleotides match TRBD1. After removal of 5 bases from V and 0 bases from J, the junction contained 11 bases not matched to a gene. The CDR3 is 16 amino acids. Germline lookup yields CDR1 SGHRS and CDR2 YFSETQ. In DNA form, the CDR3 reads TGCGCCAGCAGTTACGGGACAGCCGAAAGCTCCTACGAGCAGTACTTC. It is translated as CASSYGTAESSYEQYF.

The chain employs TRBV28 and TRBJ2-5; 9 bases match TRBD1. The CDR3 is made up of 14 amino acids. V dropped 3 bases and J dropped 5; count of bases not matched to a gene: 4. Looked up from germline, CDR1 is MDHEN and CDR2 is SYDVKM. The CDR3 protein is CASSFPGQGETQYF. The DNA of the CDR3 is TGTGCCAGCAGTTTCCCCGGACAGGGGGAGACCCAGTACTTC.

V and J are TRBV7-9 and TRBJ1-2; TRBD1 is a possible D gene (5 bases). V was cut by 5 bases and J by 8 bases, with 15 bases left in between. This CDR3 has 13 residues. Germline V gene data show CDR1 as SEHNR and CDR2 as FQNEAQ (reference sequence). This CDR3 reads CASSLRPGDGYTF. The CDR3 bases are TGTGCCAGCAGCCTACGACCGGGGGACGGCTACACCTTC.

To note about this clone: The sample holds other DNA sequences that translate to the same CDR3. V and J are TRBV2 and TRBJ2-6, with no clear D. V shed 3 bases and J shed 0 bases, with 6 bases lying between them. The CDR3 is 15 residues long. The germline V gene has CDR1 SNHLY and CDR2 FYNNEI. The CDR3 DNA sequence: TGTGCCAGCAGTGACTGGGCCTCTGGGGCCAACGTCCTGACTTTC. Its protein is CASSDWASGANVLTF.

In this sample, this clone turned up once. V is TRBV7-9 and J is TRBJ1-4, with TRBD1 matching 7 bases. V was pared by 2 bases and J by 6 bases, with 9 bases of the junction left unmatched. CDR1 and CDR2 from the germline V gene are SEHNR and FQNEAQ (reference sequence). The CDR3 runs 16 residues. The CDR3 sequence is CASSLPLGDRDEKLFF. CDR3 DNA: TGTGCCAGCAGCTTACCTCTAGGGGACAGAGATGAAAAACTGTTTTTT.

In its sample, this clone was seen a few times. The V gene is TRBV11-1, the J gene TRBJ2-3; TRBD1 matches at 9 bases. The germline gives CDR1 SGHAT, CDR2 FQDESV (reference sequence). This CDR3 has 18 amino acids. V shed 1 base and J 3 bases; nucleotides not matched to a gene: 11. CDR3 nucleotides: TGTGCCAGCAGCTTAGGGCGGTGGGGACAGGGAGTAACAGATACGCAGTATTTT. Amino acids: CASSLGRWGQGVTDTQYF.

This clone has only a few counts. The rearrangement uses TRBV6-5 and TRBJ2-7; TRBD2 might be the D (6 bases). This CDR3 is 12 amino acids long. Trimming took off 7 bases at V and 4 bases at J, with 11 bases between the two ends. Germline V CDR1 and CDR2: MNHEY, SVGAGI. The CDR3 loop is CASMGGTYEQYF. In DNA, the CDR3 is TGTGCCAGCATGGGCGGGACTTACGAGCAGTACTTC.

This chain joins TRBV18 and TRBJ2-3; 9 bases are a match to TRBD1. The CDR3 is 15 amino acids. Per the germline V gene, CDR1 is KGHSH and CDR2 is LQKENI. Trimming at V came to 2 bases and at J to 4 bases, leaving 4 bases not matched to a gene. CDR3 sequence (DNA): TGTGCCAGCTCACCAGACAGGGGGAGGGCAGATACGCAGTATTTT. Its translation: CASSPDRGRADTQYF.